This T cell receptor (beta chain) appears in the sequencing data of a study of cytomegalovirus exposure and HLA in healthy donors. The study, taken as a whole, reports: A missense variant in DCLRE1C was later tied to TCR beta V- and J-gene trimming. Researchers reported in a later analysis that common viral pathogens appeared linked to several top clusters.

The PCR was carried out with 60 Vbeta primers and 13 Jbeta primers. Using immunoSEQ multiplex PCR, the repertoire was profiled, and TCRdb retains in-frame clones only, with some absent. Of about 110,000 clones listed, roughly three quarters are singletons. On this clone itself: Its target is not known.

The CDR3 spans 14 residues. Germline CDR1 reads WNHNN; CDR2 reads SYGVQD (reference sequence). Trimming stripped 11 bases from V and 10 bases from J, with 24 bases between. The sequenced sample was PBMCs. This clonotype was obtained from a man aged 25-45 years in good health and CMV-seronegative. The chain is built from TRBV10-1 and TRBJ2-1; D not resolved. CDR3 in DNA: TGCGCCGTCCCTACGAGGCAGCTCCCTGGGGAGCAGTTCTTC. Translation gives CAVPTRQLPGEQFF.